A single sample is the source of the 20 T cell receptor beta chains below, sequenced in a study of CD8+ T cells in alopecia areata (dated by TCRdb to 2017 to 2018). The receptor library was made with the immunoSEQ multiplex PCR assay. RNA was extracted from all samples and reverse transcribed into cDNA, which served as template for TCR sequencing. TCRdb re-hosts the immuneACCESS table, in-frame sequences only. Its copies lack some clones; in the studies checked, an unresolved V gene accounts for under half of them, and the cause for the rest is not known. The sample has about 200,000 clones on record, about three fifths of them singletons. The top ten clones comprise approximately 3.4% of the sample. What this sample's time point label stands for: about 4 weeks on oral tofacitinib. Interpreted using the paper, the treatment or condition label stands for: oral pan-JAK inhibitor, 5-10 mg twice daily.

The sample here was CD4+ T cells sorted from blood, taken at week 4, from a patient treated with tofacitinib. The source is a human donor with alopecia areata.

V gene TRBV27 combines with J gene TRBJ2-7; no reliable D call. Germline CDR1 and CDR2: MNHEY and SMNVEV (reference sequence). CDR3 size: 12 residues. V lost 8 bases, J lost 12 bases, and 20 bases lay in between. For the CDR3, the DNA is TGTGCCAGCGGGCTTGGGCCCCGAACGATGTACTTC. This translates into CASGLGPRTMYF.

This clone showed up just a few times. This sequence joins TRBV6-6 and TRBJ2-4; 10 positions agree with TRBD1. Germline V lookup: CDR1 MNHNY, CDR2 SVGAGI (reference sequence). The V segment lost 5 bases and the J segment 10 bases; nucleotides outside the gene matches: 2. The CDR3 is made up of 12 amino acids. CDR3 DNA: TGTGCCAGCAGTCGGGGACAGGGGATTCAGTACTTC. Encoded protein: CASSRGQGIQYF.

J is TRBJ1-2 and V is TRBV4-1; unclear D gene. Deletions cut 0 bases from V and 4 bases from J, with 15 bases between. In germline, CDR1 is MGHRA, CDR2 YSYEKL. This CDR3 is 16 amino acids long. As DNA, the CDR3 is TGCGCCAGCAGCCAAGATCTCGTAGCGGCCCGCTATGGCTACACCTTC. As protein: CASSQDLVAARYGYTF.

V usage is TRBV30 and J usage is TRBJ2-7, with 7 bases matching TRBD1. The CDR3 has 12 residues. V gave up 5 bases and J gave up 5 bases; unmatched junction bases: 6. CDR1 is GTSNPN and CDR2 is SVGIG in the germline V gene (reference sequence). The CDR3 DNA reads TGTGCCTGGCAACAGGGGTCTCACGAGCAGTACTTC. Protein product: CAWQQGSHEQYF.

In this sample, this clone turned up once. V usage is TRBV6-5 and J usage is TRBJ2-7; D gene unclear. Germline CDR1 reads MNHEY; CDR2 reads SVGAGI. The CDR3 length is 14 residues. The V gene lost 0 bases and the J gene lost 6 bases, with 12 bases spanning the gap. CDR3 sequence: CASSYSKPPLEQYF. The CDR3 nucleotides are TGTGCCAGCAGTTACTCCAAACCTCCTCTCGAGCAGTACTTC.

This clone was counted only a few times. The rearrangement uses TRBV30 and TRBJ2-5; D unclear. This CDR3 spans 11 amino acids. CDR1 GTSNPN and CDR2 SVGIG come from the germline V gene (reference sequence). Trimming removed 1 base at V and 4 bases at J, with 4 bases between. CDR3 in DNA: TGTGCCTGGAGTGAGGGAGAGACCCAGTACTTC. Translated: CAWSEGETQYF.

On this clone: The sample has other DNA sequences that encode this CDR3 too. The V and J genes are TRBV15 and TRBJ2-7; D is ambiguous. V dropped 0 bases and J dropped 2 bases, with 8 bases sitting between them. The germline V gene encodes CDR1 LNHNV and CDR2 YYDKDF (reference sequence). The CDR3 length is 14 residues. Here the CDR3 reads CATSRDPGAYEQYF. For the CDR3, the DNA is TGTGCCACCAGCAGAGATCCGGGCGCCTACGAGCAGTACTTC.

The V gene is TRBV9, the J gene TRBJ1-2, with 9 bases that match TRBD1. The J segment lost 8 bases and the V segment lost 4 bases, leaving 9 bases of the junction unmatched. Per the germline V gene, CDR1 is SGDLS and CDR2 is YYNGEE. This CDR3 is 14 amino acids long. CDR3 nucleotides: TGTGCCAGCAGCATCACCGGAGGGACAGGGGGCTACACCTTC. Its translation is CASSITGGTGGYTF.

This chain connects TRBV28 to TRBJ1-1; TRBD1 might be the D (5 bases). This CDR3 comprises 14 residues. The germline V gene encodes CDR1 MDHEN and CDR2 SYDVKM. With 3 bases removed from V and 5 bases from J, the gap between germline ends came to 13 bases. CDR3 nucleotide sequence: TGTGCCAGCAGTTTCCTCACGGGGGGGACTGAAGCTTTCTTT. Amino acid sequence: CASSFLTGGTEAFF.

This clone was detected only a few times. This sequence joins TRBV5-6 and TRBJ1-2; 7 bases are shared with TRBD1. In germline, CDR1 is SGHDT, CDR2 YYEEEE. The CDR3 sequence is 13 residues long. The ends lost 2 bases at V and 14 bases at J; junction bases unmatched: 12. Here the CDR3 DNA reads TGTGCCAGCAGCTTTTCGGGACAGCCCCTCGGTACCTTC. Translation: CASSFSGQPLGTF.

This sequence joins TRBV4-1 and TRBJ2-1; 9 bases agree with TRBD1. CDR1 is MGHRA and CDR2 is YSYEKL in the germline V gene. This CDR3 region has 18 residues. The V segment lost 4 bases and the J segment 5 bases; nucleotides outside the gene matches: 15. The CDR3 bases are TGCGCCAGCAGCCGCGCCAGATACCGGGACAGGGACAACAATGAGCAGTTCTTC. The encoded protein is CASSRARYRDRDNNEQFF.

This clone has just one count. This rearrangement joins TRBV29-1 to TRBJ2-5; weak D call: TRBD2 (5 bases). V lost 6 bases and J 4 bases, leaving 9 bases between the germline ends. Germline values: CDR1 SQVTM, CDR2 ANQGSEA. The CDR3 loop spans 11 amino acids. CDR3: CSVGMIETQYF. DNA of the CDR3: TGCAGCGTCGGGATGATAGAGACCCAGTACTTC.

This clone was recorded only once. At one end the junction does not follow the germline gene, possibly because of a read error. The chain combines TRBV25-1 with TRBJ2-2; D possibly uses TRBD1 or TRBD2 (5 bases each). The CDR3 is 13 residues long. Looked up from germline, CDR1 is MGHDK and CDR2 is SYGVNS. The CDR3 reads CASSEHDHGALFF. The CDR3, as DNA: TGTGCCAGCAGTGAACACGATCACGGGGCGCTGTTTTTT. Full variable domain (outside the CDR3, taken from reference TRBV25-1 and TRBJ2-2): EADIYQTPRYLVIGTGKKITLECSQTMGHDKMYWYQQDPGMELHLIHYSYGVNSTEKGDLSSESTVSRIRTEHFPLTLESARPSHTSQYLCASSEHDHGALFFGEGSRLTVL.

This clone is a singleton in its sample. The J gene is TRBJ1-6, the V gene TRBV30, with no clear D. Germline lookup yields CDR1 GTSNPN and CDR2 SVGIG (reference sequence). The CDR3 runs 12 residues. V was shortened by 2 bases and J by 7 bases, with 6 bases between the two germline ends. The CDR3 DNA reads TGTGCCTGGAGTCGTGAGAATTCACCCCTCCACTTT. Translated, it gives CAWSRENSPLHF.

This clone has a handful of counts. The chain links TRBV28 to TRBJ2-2, with D perhaps TRBD1 (5 bases). Trimming shortened V by 5 bases and J by 0 bases, and 13 bases separated the two germline ends. Per the germline V gene, CDR1 is MDHEN and CDR2 is SYDVKM. This CDR3 comprises 16 residues. The CDR3 bases are TGTGCCAGCAGTCCACCGACAGCATCGAACACCGGGGAGCTGTTTTTT. It codes for CASSPPTASNTGELFF.

The chain couples TRBV29-1 to TRBJ1-4; unclear D gene. V shed 0 bases and J shed 16 bases, with 15 bases lying between them. Germline V gives CDR1 SQVTM, CDR2 ANQGSEA. This CDR3 has 12 amino acids. CDR3 region: CSVEEKPGVEFF. Here the CDR3 DNA reads TGCAGCGTTGAAGAAAAACCGGGCGTAGAGTTTTTT.

The chain carries TRBV29-1 and TRBJ1-1; D is ambiguous. Germline loops: CDR1 SQVTM, CDR2 ANQGSEA. CDR3 length: 11 residues. V was pared by 5 bases and J by 5 bases, with 9 bases between. The CDR3 loop is CSVKGFTEAFF. CDR3 sequence (DNA): TGCAGCGTTAAAGGGTTTACTGAAGCTTTCTTT.

V gene TRBV4-3 combines with J gene TRBJ1-5; D perhaps matches TRBD1 (6 bases). V was trimmed by 1 base and J by 7 bases, leaving 17 bases between them. Germline V gives CDR1 LGHNA, CDR2 YSLEER. The CDR3 totals 16 residues. CDR3 in amino acids: CASSQAHREYGQPQHF. The CDR3 DNA reads as TGCGCCAGCAGCCAAGCGCACAGGGAGTATGGCCAGCCCCAGCATTTT.

CDR3 nucleotide sequence: TGTGCCTGGAGTGCCCCGTTAAGGTACACTGAAGCTTTCTTT. Encoded protein: CAWSAPLRYTEAFF. This chain connects TRBV30 to TRBJ1-1; unclear D gene. The CDR3 has 14 amino acids. Germline CDR1 reads GTSNPN; CDR2 reads SVGIG (reference sequence). V was shortened by 1 base and J by 3 bases, with 12 bases between the two germline ends.

V usage is TRBV30 and J usage is TRBJ2-5; 10 bases fit TRBD1. CDR1 is GTSNPN and CDR2 is SVGIG in the germline V gene (reference sequence). The junction had 11 bases not matched to a gene; V was cut back by 8 bases and J by 5 bases. The CDR3 has 14 amino acids. CDR3 amino acids: CASKGDRGMETQYF. The CDR3 DNA sequence: TGTGCCAGCAAAGGGGACAGGGGAATGGAGACCCAGTACTTC.